This T cell receptor (beta chain) is drawn from a study of shared clonotypes between healthy human individuals. As to this clone: As yet, its antigen is unknown.

Study-wide points: Rarefaction demonstrated incomplete sorted-subset sequencing despite large depth. The study found roughly 5% of naive CD4 clonotypes shared across a handful of donors.

This table comes from immunoSEQ multiplex PCR, and its TCRdb copy is limited to in-frame clones, with some not included. Here the sample spans more than 1.2 million clones, approximately 98.5% being singletons. Germline values: CDR1 SGHRS, CDR2 YFSETQ. CDR3 length: 13 residues. The V gene lost 4 bases and the J gene lost 5 bases, with 13 bases spanning the gap. This receptor was obtained from a man younger than 45 in good health. The rearrangement links TRBV5-1 to TRBJ2-7; D is unresolved. The sample taken for sequencing was naive CD4+ T cells sorted from blood. Subset defined: CD45RA+ positively selected. CDR3 nucleotides: TGCGCCAGCAGCAGGCTGGGAAAAGACGAGCAGTACTTC. This gives the protein CASSRLGKDEQYF.